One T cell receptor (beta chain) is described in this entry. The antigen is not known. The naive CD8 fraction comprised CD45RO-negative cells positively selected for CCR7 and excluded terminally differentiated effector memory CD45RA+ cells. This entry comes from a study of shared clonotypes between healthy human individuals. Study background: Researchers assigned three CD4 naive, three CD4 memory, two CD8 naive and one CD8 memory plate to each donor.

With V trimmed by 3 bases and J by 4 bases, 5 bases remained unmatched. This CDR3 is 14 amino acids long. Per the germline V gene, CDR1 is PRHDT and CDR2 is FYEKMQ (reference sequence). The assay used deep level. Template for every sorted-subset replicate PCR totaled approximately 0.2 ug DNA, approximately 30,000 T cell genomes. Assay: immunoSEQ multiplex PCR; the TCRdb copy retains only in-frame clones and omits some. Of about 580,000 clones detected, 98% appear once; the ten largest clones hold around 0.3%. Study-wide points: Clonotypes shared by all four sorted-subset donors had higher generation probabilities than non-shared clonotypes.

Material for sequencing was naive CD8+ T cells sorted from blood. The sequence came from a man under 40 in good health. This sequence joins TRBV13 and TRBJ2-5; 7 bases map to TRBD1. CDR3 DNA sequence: TGTGCCAGCAGCTTGGGACAGCCAGGAGAGACCCAGTACTTC. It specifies CASSLGQPGETQYF.